The 30 T cell receptor beta chains listed next were all sequenced from one sample in a study of CD4 T cells in relation to SARS-CoV-2 and coronaviruses. The data were produced by immunoSEQ multiplex PCR, yet TCRdb's version contains in-frame clones alone and is incomplete. This repertoire shows about 20,000 clones, 60% to 80% found once; its top ten account for around 14%. CD4+ T cells from unexposed donors were obtained before the COVID-19 pandemic (2011-2018). CD4+ T cells were isolated from the cells after around 9 days of culture. Their specific antigens are unknown. The specimen sequenced was CD4+ T cells from PBMCs, cultured in vitro. Receptors originate from a human donor in good health.

This clone was detected only a few times. The CDR3 protein is CASSPISGTPRELFF. The CDR3, as DNA: TGTGCCAGCAGCCCAATTAGCGGGACCCCCCGGGAGCTGTTTTTT. The rearrangement joins TRBV6-5 to TRBJ2-2; TRBD2 matches at 8 bases. V gave up 6 bases and J gave up 9 bases; unmatched junction bases: 12. CDR3 length: 15 amino acids. CDR1 MNHEY and CDR2 SVGAGI come from the germline V gene.

The CDR3, as DNA: TGTGCCAGCAGTAGGGGGGTGGGGCGAACCTTCTACAATGAGCAGTTCTTC. It yields the protein CASSRGVGRTFYNEQFF. This chain links TRBV27 with TRBJ2-1; D may correspond to TRBD1 or TRBD2 (6 bases each). Germline V gene data show CDR1 as MNHEY and CDR2 as SMNVEV (reference sequence). The CDR3 consists of 17 residues. V was pared by 5 bases and J by 3 bases, with 20 bases between.

This rearrangement joins TRBV30 to TRBJ1-1; D perhaps matches TRBD1 (6 bases). The CDR3 is 12 residues long. Trimming left V 8 bases short and J 2 bases short, with 12 bases between. Germline V gene sequence: CDR1 GTSNPN, CDR2 SVGIG (reference sequence). This CDR3 is CAGNRANTEAFF. In DNA, the CDR3 is TGTGCCGGCAACAGGGCAAACACTGAAGCTTTCTTT.

The chain recombines TRBV12-3 or TRBV12-4 with TRBJ1-1, with D hard to call. V lost 6 bases and J lost 3, with 8 bases in between. The CDR3 sequence is 12 residues long. DNA of the CDR3: TGTGCCAGCAGCCTAGATTACACTGAAGCTTTCTTT. This translates into CASSLDYTEAFF.

This clone has only a few counts. The chain carries TRBV30 and TRBJ2-7; TRBD2 matches at 10 bases. The CDR3 sequence is 14 residues long. Losses at the gene ends were 3 bases for V and 3 bases for J; bases not matched to a gene: 5. From germline, CDR1 is GTSNPN and CDR2 SVGIG (reference sequence). CDR3 sequence: CAWSGTSEYYEQYF. The CDR3 coding sequence is TGTGCCTGGAGCGGGACTAGCGAGTACTACGAGCAGTACTTC.

The V call is TRBV29-1, the J call TRBJ2-1, with D perhaps matching TRBD1 or TRBD2 (6 bases each). V shed 7 bases and J shed 4 bases, with 17 bases lying between them. Per germline, CDR1 SQVTM and CDR2 ANQGSEA. The CDR3 runs 14 residues. CDR3 in amino acids: CSAMPGGGYNEQFF. The DNA for the CDR3 is TGCAGCGCGATGCCTGGAGGGGGGTACAATGAGCAGTTCTTC.

The chain links TRBV11-1 to TRBJ2-1, with TRBD1 matching 9 bases. After removal of 5 bases from V and 3 bases from J, the junction contained 8 bases not matched to a gene. Germline CDR1 SGHAT, CDR2 FQDESV (reference sequence). This CDR3 contains 16 residues. As DNA, the CDR3 is TGTGCCAGCAGCCTTAGGACAGGGGTTATCTACAATGAGCAGTTCTTC. Residues: CASSLRTGVIYNEQFF.

This chain joins TRBV7-2 and TRBJ2-5; 8 bases fit TRBD1. Germline V gene lookup returns CDR1 SGHTA and CDR2 FQGNSA. J was trimmed by 2 bases and V by 4 bases; bases with no gene match: 3. This CDR3 is built from 14 residues. The CDR3 DNA follows: TGTGCCAGCAGCTCCACAGGGGGTCAAGAGACCCAGTACTTC. It yields the protein CASSSTGGQETQYF.

There are a few counts of this clone. The V gene is TRBV5-1, the J gene TRBJ2-2; 12 bases are shared with TRBD2. V lost 0 bases and J lost 4; bases outside the gene matches: 1. CDR1 is SGHRS and CDR2 is YFSETQ in the germline V gene. This CDR3 has 16 residues. The CDR3 region has the DNA TGCGCCAGCAGCTTGGGACTAGCGGGAGTCACCGGGGAGCTGTTTTTT. Its protein product is CASSLGLAGVTGELFF.

There are a few counts of this clone. J is TRBJ2-3 and V is TRBV2; D is uncertain. CDR1 and CDR2 from the germline V gene are SNHLY and FYNNEI. The ends were cut back, 7 bases at V and 2 bases at J, with 13 bases in the middle. The CDR3 is made up of 14 amino acids. CDR3 in amino acids: CASTVSQTTDTQYF. The CDR3 region has the DNA TGTGCCAGCACGGTTTCCCAGACCACAGATACGCAGTATTTT.

This chain joins TRBV21-1 and TRBJ1-1. TRBV21-1 represents a pseudogene. The CDR3 sequence is 19 residues long. The CDR3, as DNA: TGTGCCAGCAGCAAAGAGGGGAGAGGGGCCTACACTATGAACACTGAAGCTTTCTTT. Its protein is CASSKEGRGAYTMNTEAFF.

Only a few counts were recorded for this clone. The CDR3 region is CAWSVRRGNSPLHF. For the CDR3, the DNA is TGTGCCTGGAGTGTCAGGCGGGGAAATTCACCCCTCCACTTT. The chain is built from TRBV30 and TRBJ1-6, with unresolved D. The CDR3 length is 14 residues. Germline V lookup: CDR1 GTSNPN, CDR2 SVGIG (reference sequence). Deletions cut 0 bases from V and 7 bases from J, with 10 bases between.

This clone is a singleton in its sample. This chain links TRBV14 with TRBJ2-2; 13 bases map to TRBD2. V lost 4 bases and J lost 2; bases outside the gene matches: 1. Looked up from germline, CDR1 is SGHDN and CDR2 is FVKESK. The CDR3 loop spans 16 amino acids. CDR3 DNA: TGTGCCAGCAGCCCGGGACTAGCGGGAAACACCGGGGAGCTGTTTTTT. As protein: CASSPGLAGNTGELFF.

The CDR3 bases are TGTGCCTGGAGTGTCGGGGGGGGACGATACACAGATACGCAGTATTTT. It yields the protein CAWSVGGGRYTDTQYF. This chain connects TRBV30 to TRBJ2-3, with 8 bases aligning to TRBD2. The CDR3 covers 16 residues. The V segment lost 0 bases and the J segment 2 bases; nucleotides outside the gene matches: 7. Per the germline V gene, CDR1 is GTSNPN and CDR2 is SVGIG (reference sequence). Full variable domain (outside the CDR3, taken from reference TRBV30 and TRBJ2-3): SQTIHQWPATLVQPVGSPLSLECTVEGTSNPNLYWYRQAAGRGLQLLFYSVGIGQISSEVPQNLSASRPQDRQFILSSKKLLLSDSGFYLCAWSVGGGRYTDTQYFGPGTRLTVL.

The rearrangement uses TRBV5-1 and TRBJ2-3, with D possibly TRBD1 on 6 matching bases. The V end was cut by 0 bases, the J end by 0 bases, with 8 bases between. Germline loops: CDR1 SGHRS, CDR2 YFSETQ. CDR3 size: 15 residues. The CDR3 DNA reads TGCGCCAGCAGCTTGGCGACAGGTAGCACAGATACGCAGTATTTT. Translated, it gives CASSLATGSTDTQYF.

The CDR3 is CATSRDQLMTSGETQYF. As DNA, the CDR3 is TGTGCCACCAGCAGAGATCAGCTTATGACTAGCGGGGAGACCCAGTACTTC. This sequence joins TRBV15 and TRBJ2-5, with 10 nucleotides matching TRBD2. The CDR3 loop spans 17 amino acids. With V trimmed by 0 bases and J by 5 bases, 9 bases remained unmatched. Germline V lookup: CDR1 LNHNV, CDR2 YYDKDF (reference sequence).

This chain connects TRBV2 to TRBJ1-2; D possibly corresponds to TRBD1 (5 bases). The length of the CDR3 is 14 residues. The V end was cut by 1 base, the J end by 5 bases, with 11 bases between. CDR1 SNHLY and CDR2 FYNNEI come from the germline V gene. This CDR3 is CASSEVTDFYGYTF. CDR3 nucleotide sequence: TGTGCCAGCAGTGAAGTGACAGACTTTTATGGCTACACCTTC.

A few counts support this clone. V usage is TRBV11-2 and J usage is TRBJ2-1; D perhaps matches TRBD2 (5 bases). In germline, CDR1 is SGHAT, CDR2 FQNNGV. Trimming took 0 bases from V and 8 from J, leaving 17 bases between them. This CDR3 spans 16 amino acids. CDR3 in amino acids: CASSLDPASSIYEQFF. The CDR3 DNA reads TGTGCCAGCAGCTTAGATCCCGCTAGCTCTATATATGAGCAGTTCTTC.

V usage is TRBV2 and J usage is TRBJ2-7; D is ambiguous. Germline V lookup: CDR1 SNHLY, CDR2 FYNNEI. The CDR3 sequence is 15 residues long. V lost 3 bases, J lost 1 base, and 13 bases lay in between. CDR3 coding DNA: TGTGCCAGCAGTGATCATGGGGTGGGTTCCTACGAGCAGTACTTC. It specifies CASSDHGVGSYEQYF. The variable domain in full, with the rest retrieved from reference TRBV2 and TRBJ2-7, is EPEVTQTPSHQVTQMGQEVILRCVPISNHLYFYWYRQILGQKVEFLVSFYNNEISEKSEIFDDQFSVERPDGSNFTLKIRSTKLEDSAMYFCASSDHGVGSYEQYFGPGTRLTVT.

The chain links TRBV6-2 or TRBV6-3 to TRBJ2-2; D uncertain. The CDR3 is 14 residues long. V dropped 2 bases and J dropped 6 bases, with 10 bases sitting between them. Germline V gene data show CDR1 as MNHEY and CDR2 as SVGEGT. The CDR3 coding sequence is TGTGCCAGCAGTTACAGGGCCACCGCCGGGGAGCTGTTTTTT. This sequence encodes CASSYRATAGELFF.

The V call is TRBV7-3, the J call TRBJ2-5, with 13 nucleotides matching TRBD2. Germline V gives CDR1 SGHTA, CDR2 FQGTGA. Trimming removed 10 bases from V and 3 bases from J; junction bases left unmatched: 5. The CDR3 runs 14 residues. Written as DNA, the CDR3 is TGTGCCAACCTCGGACTAGCGGGAGAAGAGACCCAGTACTTC. Protein: CANLGLAGEETQYF. Complete variable domain (other parts from reference TRBV7-3 and TRBJ2-5): GAGVSQTPSNKVTEKGKYVELRCDPISGHTALYWYRQSLGQGPEFLIYFQGTGAADDSGLPNDRFFAVRPEGSVSTLKIQRTERGDSAVYLCANLGLAGEETQYFGPGTRLLVL.

The V gene is TRBV5-1, the J gene TRBJ2-5; no firm D call. V was shortened by 0 bases and J by 0 bases, with 9 bases between the two germline ends. The CDR3 consists of 15 residues. Germline CDR1 is SGHRS and CDR2 is YFSETQ. For the CDR3, the DNA is TGCGCCAGCAGCTTGGTAGACGGAAACCAAGAGACCCAGTACTTC. It encodes CASSLVDGNQETQYF.

The J gene is TRBJ1-2, the V gene TRBV4-1; D is perhaps TRBD1 (5 bases). CDR3 size: 15 residues. The V and J ends lost 0 bases and 4 bases respectively, with 12 bases between them. Germline values: CDR1 MGHRA, CDR2 YSYEKL. CDR3 DNA: TGCGCCAGCAGCCAAGATTGGGGCCAGGCCTATGGCTACACCTTC. This encodes CASSQDWGQAYGYTF.

This clone appeared a few times. The chain has TRBV10-3 and TRBJ2-2; tentative D call: TRBD1 (6 bases). Trimming cost V 8 bases and J 2 bases, with 9 bases left between them. The V gene's germline CDR1 is ENHRY and CDR2 SYGVKD. The CDR3 spans 13 residues. CDR3 region: CAIRDTNTGELFF. DNA of the CDR3: TGTGCCATCCGGGACACCAACACCGGGGAGCTGTTTTTT.

J is TRBJ1-4 and V is TRBV5-6; the D is unclear. This CDR3 is built from 14 residues. Germline CDR1 reads SGHDT; CDR2 reads YYEEEE. V lost 0 bases, J lost 8 bases, and 11 bases lay in between. The CDR3, as DNA: TGTGCCAGCAGCTTGGGGACGTGGGTCGAAAAACTGTTTTTT. Its translation is CASSLGTWVEKLFF.

The CDR3 region is CASRTDGTRAEAFF. The CDR3 nucleotides read TGTGCCAGTAGGACAGACGGGACCCGGGCTGAAGCTTTCTTT. This rearrangement joins TRBV19 to TRBJ1-1, with a weak D call TRBD1 (5 bases). Germline V gives CDR1 LNHDA, CDR2 SQIVND (reference sequence). The CDR3 runs to 14 residues. V lost 6 bases, J lost 6 bases, and 17 bases lay in between.

This clone was picked up one time. The rearrangement joins TRBV15 to TRBJ2-1; D is tentatively TRBD1 or TRBD2 (6 bases each). Germline CDR1 reads LNHNV; CDR2 reads YYDKDF (reference sequence). Between the trimmed V and J ends, which lost 0 bases and 4 bases, there was a span of 10 bases. CDR3 size: 15 residues. The CDR3 DNA sequence: TGTGCCACCAGCAGAGAAGGGGGGAATTACAATGAGCAGTTCTTC. This sequence encodes CATSREGGNYNEQFF.

V gene TRBV11-2 combines with J gene TRBJ1-6; D remains ambiguous. The germline V gene has CDR1 SGHAT and CDR2 FQNNGV. V dropped 1 base and J dropped 14 bases, with 18 bases sitting between them. The CDR3 runs to 15 residues. The CDR3 region has the DNA TGTGCCAGCAGCTTAGTTGGCCGGAGGGATCAGACCCTCCACTTT. Its protein is CASSLVGRRDQTLHF.

The chain joins TRBV11-1 to TRBJ2-1, with a tentative D call TRBD2 (7 bases). The CDR3 is made up of 15 amino acids. Germline CDR1 SGHAT, CDR2 FQDESV (reference sequence). Trimming left V 7 bases short and J 2 bases short, with 15 bases between. The CDR3 DNA reads as TGTGCCAGCATCCAGAACGGGGGGCCCTACAATGAGCAGTTCTTC. It is translated as CASIQNGGPYNEQFF. Complete variable domain (other parts from reference TRBV11-1 and TRBJ2-1): EAEVAQSPRYKITEKSQAVAFWCDPISGHATLYWYRQILGQGPELLVQFQDESVVDDSQLPKDRFSAERLKGVDSTLKIQPAELGDSAMYLCASIQNGGPYNEQFFGPGTRLTVL.

The chain employs TRBV11-2 and TRBJ2-5, with 7 bases lining up with TRBD1. V lost 5 bases and J lost 2; bases outside the gene matches: 8. The CDR3 loop spans 15 amino acids. Germline values: CDR1 SGHAT, CDR2 FQNNGV. DNA of the CDR3: TGTGCCAGCAGCCCACAGGGGCGTCCTCAAGAGACCCAGTACTTC. Its protein product is CASSPQGRPQETQYF.